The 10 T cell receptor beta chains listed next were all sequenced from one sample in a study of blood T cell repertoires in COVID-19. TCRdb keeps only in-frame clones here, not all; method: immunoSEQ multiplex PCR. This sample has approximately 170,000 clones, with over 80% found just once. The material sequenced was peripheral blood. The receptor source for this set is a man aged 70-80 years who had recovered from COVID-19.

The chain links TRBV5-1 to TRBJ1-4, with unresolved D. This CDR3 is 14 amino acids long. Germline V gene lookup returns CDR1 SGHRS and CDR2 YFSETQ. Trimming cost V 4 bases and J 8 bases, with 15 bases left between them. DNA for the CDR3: TGCGCCAGCAGCGAACGACCCGGAGGAGAAAAACTGTTTTTT. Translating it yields CASSERPGGEKLFF. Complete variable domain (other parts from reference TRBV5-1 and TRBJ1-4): KAGVTQTPRYLIKTRGQQVTLSCSPISGHRSVSWYQQTPGQGLQFLFEYFSETQRNKGNFPGRFSGRQFSNSRSEMNVSTLELGDSALYLCASSERPGGEKLFFGSGTQLSVL.

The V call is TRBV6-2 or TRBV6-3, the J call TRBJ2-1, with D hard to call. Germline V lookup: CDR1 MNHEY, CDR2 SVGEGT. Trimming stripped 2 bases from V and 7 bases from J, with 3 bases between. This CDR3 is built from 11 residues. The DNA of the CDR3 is TGTGCCAGCAGTTACATAAATGAGCAGTTCTTC. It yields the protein CASSYINEQFF.

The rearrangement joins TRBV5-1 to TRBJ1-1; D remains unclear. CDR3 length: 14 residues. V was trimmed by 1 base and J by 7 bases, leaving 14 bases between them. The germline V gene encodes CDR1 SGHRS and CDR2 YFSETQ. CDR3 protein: CASSLISAQDEAFF. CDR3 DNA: TGCGCCAGCAGCTTGATATCGGCGCAGGATGAAGCTTTCTTT. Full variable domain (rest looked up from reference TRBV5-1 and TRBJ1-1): KAGVTQTPRYLIKTRGQQVTLSCSPISGHRSVSWYQQTPGQGLQFLFEYFSETQRNKGNFPGRFSGRQFSNSRSEMNVSTLELGDSALYLCASSLISAQDEAFFGQGTRLTVV.

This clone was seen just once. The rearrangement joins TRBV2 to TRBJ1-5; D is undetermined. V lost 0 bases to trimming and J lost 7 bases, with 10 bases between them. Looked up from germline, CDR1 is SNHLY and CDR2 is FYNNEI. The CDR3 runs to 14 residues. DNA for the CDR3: TGTGCCAGCAGTGAAGCCCGTACAATCCAGCCCCAGCATTTT. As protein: CASSEARTIQPQHF.

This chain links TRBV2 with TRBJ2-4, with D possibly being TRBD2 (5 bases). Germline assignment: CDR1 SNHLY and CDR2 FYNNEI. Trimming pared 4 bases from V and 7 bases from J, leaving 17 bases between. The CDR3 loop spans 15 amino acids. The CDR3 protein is CASSATGNPGNIQYF. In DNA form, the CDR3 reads TGTGCCAGCAGTGCAACCGGGAACCCTGGGAACATTCAGTACTTC.

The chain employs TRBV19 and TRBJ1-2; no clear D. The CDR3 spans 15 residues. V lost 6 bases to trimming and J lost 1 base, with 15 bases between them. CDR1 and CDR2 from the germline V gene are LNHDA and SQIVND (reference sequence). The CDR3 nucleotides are TGTGCCAGTAGACTTCAGGCAATCCTTAACTATGGCTACACCTTC. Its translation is CASRLQAILNYGYTF.

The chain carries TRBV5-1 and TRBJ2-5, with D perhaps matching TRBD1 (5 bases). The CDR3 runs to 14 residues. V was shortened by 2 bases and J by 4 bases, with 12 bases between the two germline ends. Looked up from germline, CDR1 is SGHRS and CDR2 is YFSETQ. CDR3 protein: CASSFQGFGETQYF. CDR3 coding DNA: TGCGCCAGCAGCTTCCAGGGCTTTGGAGAGACCCAGTACTTC.

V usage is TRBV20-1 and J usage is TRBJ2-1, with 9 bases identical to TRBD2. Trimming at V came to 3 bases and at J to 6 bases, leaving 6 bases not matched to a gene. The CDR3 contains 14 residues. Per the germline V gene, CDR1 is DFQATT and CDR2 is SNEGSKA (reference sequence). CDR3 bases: TGCAGTGCTAGTAAGACTAGCGGCTCCAATGAGCAGTTCTTC. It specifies CSASKTSGSNEQFF.

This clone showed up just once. This CDR3 reads CASSREGQGPHDEQFF. DNA of the CDR3: TGCGCCAGCAGCCGAGAGGGACAGGGACCTCATGATGAGCAGTTCTTC. The V call is TRBV5-1, the J call TRBJ2-1; 9 positions match TRBD1. V was pared by 4 bases and J by 8 bases, with 13 bases of the junction left unmatched. Per the germline V gene, CDR1 is SGHRS and CDR2 is YFSETQ. The CDR3 runs 16 residues.

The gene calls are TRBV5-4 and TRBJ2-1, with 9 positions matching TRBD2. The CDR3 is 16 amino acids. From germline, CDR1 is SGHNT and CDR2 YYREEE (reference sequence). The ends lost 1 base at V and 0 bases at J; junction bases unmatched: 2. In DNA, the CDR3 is TGTGCCAGCAGCTTGAGTAGCGGGAGCTCCTACAATGAGCAGTTCTTC. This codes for CASSLSSGSSYNEQFF.